The 5 T cell receptor beta chains below all came from one sample that was sequenced in a study of response to subunit inactivated influenza vaccine. TCRdb reanalysed the RT-PCR reads using MiXCR and keeps one entry per CDR3 protein. The sample records around 760,000 distinct CDR3 sequences, 11% to 15% being singletons. This sample comprised PBMCs from blood, obtained less than 15 days before vaccination. These TCRs come from a man aged 45-65 years who received an inactivated influenza vaccine.

This clonotype came up a few times. CDR3 nucleotide sequence: TGTGCCAGCAGTCCCGGAGCGGGGGGACTCGGAGAGCAGTACTTC. Its protein is CASSPGAGGLGEQYF. The chain couples TRBV6-2 or TRBV6-3 to TRBJ2-7; 9 nucleotides align to TRBD2. Germline trimming cut 5 bases from V and 7 bases from J; bases unmatched to any gene: 12. The length of the CDR3 is 15 residues. CDR1 and CDR2 from the germline V gene are MNHEY and SVGEGT.

As concerns this clonotype: This may stem from a read error, because a much larger clone lies one nucleotide away. The chain combines TRBV6-2 or TRBV6-3 with TRBJ1-5; D is possibly TRBD1 (5 bases). V was pared by 5 bases and J by 4 bases, with 12 bases between. Germline values: CDR1 MNHEY, CDR2 SVGEGT. The CDR3 spans 14 residues. The CDR3: CASSPQDINQPQHF. In DNA, the CDR3 is TGTGCCAGCAGTCCCCAGGACATTAATCAGCCCCAGCATTTT.

This clonotype turned up a few times. V usage is TRBV9 and J usage is TRBJ1-1, with 7 bases that match TRBD1. CDR1 is SGDLS, CDR2 YYNGEE, per germline. This CDR3 region has 15 residues. The V segment lost 5 bases and the J segment 0 bases; nucleotides outside the gene matches: 7. The CDR3 sequence: CASRIGTDMNTEAFF. As DNA, the CDR3 is TGTGCCAGCAGGATAGGGACAGACATGAACACTGAAGCTTTCTTT.

The rearrangement joins TRBV20-1 to TRBJ2-7; tentative D call: TRBD2 (5 bases). Trimming pared 3 bases from V and 0 bases from J, leaving 12 bases between. The CDR3 loop spans 14 amino acids. Germline values: CDR1 DFQATT, CDR2 SNEGSKA (reference sequence). The CDR3 nucleotides are TGCAGTGCTAGCCCGGAGGTTAGCTCCTACGAGCAGTACTTC. Its translation: CSASPEVSSYEQYF.

V is TRBV5-1 and J is TRBJ2-2, with D uncertain. The V and J ends lost 1 base and 0 bases respectively, with 7 bases between them. There are 15 residues in the CDR3. Germline CDR1 and CDR2: SGHRS and YFSETQ. The CDR3 coding sequence is TGCGCCAGCAGCTTGACTCAAGCGAACACCGGGGAGCTGTTTTTT. Encoded protein: CASSLTQANTGELFF.